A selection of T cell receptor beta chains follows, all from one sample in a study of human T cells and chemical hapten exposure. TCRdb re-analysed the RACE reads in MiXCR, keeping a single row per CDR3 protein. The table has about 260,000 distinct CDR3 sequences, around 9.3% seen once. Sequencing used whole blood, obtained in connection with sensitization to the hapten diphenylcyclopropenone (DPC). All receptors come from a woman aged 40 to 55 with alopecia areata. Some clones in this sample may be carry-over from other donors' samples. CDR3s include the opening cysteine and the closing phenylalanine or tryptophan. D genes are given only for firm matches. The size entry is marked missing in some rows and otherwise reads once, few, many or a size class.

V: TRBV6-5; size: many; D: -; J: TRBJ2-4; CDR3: CASSRLELDIQYF; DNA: TGTGCCAGCAGCCGACTAGAATTGGACATTCAGTACTTC
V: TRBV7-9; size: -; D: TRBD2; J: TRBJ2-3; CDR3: CASSRTSGPGDTQYF; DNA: TGTGCCAGCAGCAGGACTAGCGGGCCGGGAGATACGCAGTATTTT
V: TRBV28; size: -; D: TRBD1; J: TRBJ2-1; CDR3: CASIRDRSYNEQFF; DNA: TGTGCCAGCATACGGGACAGGTCCTACAATGAGCAGTTCTTC
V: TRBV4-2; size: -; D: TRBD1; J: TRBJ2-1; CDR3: CASSQEDRVGYNEQFF; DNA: TGTGCCAGCAGCCAAGAGGACAGGGTGGGCTACAATGAGCAGTTCTTC
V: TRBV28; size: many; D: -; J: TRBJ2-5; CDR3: CASSPGHTTIRGGTQYF; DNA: TGTGCCAGCAGCCCGGGACACACTACTATCCGAGGGGGGACCCAGTACTTC
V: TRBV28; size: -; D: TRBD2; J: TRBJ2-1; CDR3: CASRRTSGAREQFF; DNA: TGTGCCAGCAGACGTACTAGCGGGGCCAGGGAGCAGTTCTTC
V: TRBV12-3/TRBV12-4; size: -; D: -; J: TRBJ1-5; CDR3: CASSLGRLSFNQPQHF; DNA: TGTGCCAGCAGTTTAGGGCGTCTCTCTTTCAATCAGCCCCAGCATTTT
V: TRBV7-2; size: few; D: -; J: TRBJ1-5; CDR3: CASSFNNQPQHF; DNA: TGTGCCAGCAGCTTTAATAATCAGCCCCAGCATTTT
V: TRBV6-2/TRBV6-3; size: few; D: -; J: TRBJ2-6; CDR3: CASGRDSSGANVLTF; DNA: TGTGCCAGCGGGAGGGACAGCTCTGGGGCCAACGTCCTGACTTTC
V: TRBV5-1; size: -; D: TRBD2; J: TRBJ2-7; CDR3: CASSLNSGRNEQYF; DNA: TGCGCCAGCAGCTTGAATAGCGGGCGCAACGAGCAGTACTTC
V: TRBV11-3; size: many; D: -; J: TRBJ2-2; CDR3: CASSRTGNTGELFF; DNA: TGTGCCAGCAGTCGCACCGGGAACACCGGGGAGCTGTTTTTT
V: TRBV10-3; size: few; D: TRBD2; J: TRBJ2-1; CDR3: CAISDLSASGSDEQFF; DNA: TGTGCCATCAGTGATCTCTCGGCTAGCGGGAGTGATGAGCAGTTCTTC
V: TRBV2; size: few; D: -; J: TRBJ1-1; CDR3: CASSEADGNTEAFF; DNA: TGTGCCAGCAGTGAAGCAGACGGGAACACTGAAGCTTTCTTT
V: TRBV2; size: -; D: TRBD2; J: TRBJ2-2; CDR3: CASSGTSGSVGELFF; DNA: TGTGCCAGCAGTGGAACTAGCGGGTCAGTCGGGGAGCTGTTTTTT
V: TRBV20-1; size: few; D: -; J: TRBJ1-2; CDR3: CSARPDLNYGYTF; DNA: TGCAGTGCTAGACCAGACTTGAACTATGGCTACACCTTC
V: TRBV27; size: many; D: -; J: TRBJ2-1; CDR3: CASSESLTRLRTEQFF; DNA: TGTGCCAGCAGTGAATCACTCACTAGGTTGAGGACTGAGCAGTTCTTC
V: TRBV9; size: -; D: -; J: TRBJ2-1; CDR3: CASSSQEGGYNEQFF; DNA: TGTGCCAGCAGCTCTCAGGAGGGGGGGTACAATGAGCAGTTCTTC
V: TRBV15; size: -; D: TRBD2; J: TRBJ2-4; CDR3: CATSRDRGVALAKNIQYF; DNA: TGTGCCACCAGCAGAGATCGGGGGGTGGCCCTAGCCAAAAACATTCAGTACTTC
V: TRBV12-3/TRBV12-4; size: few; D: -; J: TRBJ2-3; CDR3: CASNGNADTQYF; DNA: TGTGCCAGCAACGGGAACGCAGATACGCAGTATTTT
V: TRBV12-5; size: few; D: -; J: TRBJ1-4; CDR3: CASGRQVLLTNEKLFF; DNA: TGTGCTAGTGGGAGACAGGTTCTCCTAACTAATGAAAAACTGTTTTTT
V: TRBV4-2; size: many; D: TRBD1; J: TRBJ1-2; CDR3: CASSQAGTGDGFGYTF; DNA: TGTGCCAGCAGCCAAGCGGGAACAGGGGATGGGTTTGGCTACACCTTC
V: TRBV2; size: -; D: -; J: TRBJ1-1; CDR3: CASSEEGNSSEAFF; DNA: TGTGCCAGCAGTGAAGAGGGTAATTCGTCTGAAGCTTTCTTT
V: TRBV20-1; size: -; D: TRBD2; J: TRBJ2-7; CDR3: CSATSGLLFYEQYF; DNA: TGCAGTGCAACATCGGGACTATTGTTTTACGAGCAGTACTTC
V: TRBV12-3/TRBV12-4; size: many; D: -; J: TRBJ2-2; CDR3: CASSYRVAGELFF; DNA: TGTGCCAGCAGTTACAGGGTCGCCGGGGAGCTGTTTTTT
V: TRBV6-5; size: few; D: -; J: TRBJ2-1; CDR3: CASGGRNAEKQFF; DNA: TGTGCCAGCGGGGGTAGGAACGCGGAAAAGCAGTTCTTC
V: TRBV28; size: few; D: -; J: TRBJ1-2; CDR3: CASSPLGDLQNYGYTF; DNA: TGTGCCAGCAGCCCCCTCGGAGACCTCCAAAACTATGGCTACACCTTC
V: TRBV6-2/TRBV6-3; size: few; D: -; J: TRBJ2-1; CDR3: CASRRGGLYNEQFF; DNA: TGTGCCAGCAGACGGGGAGGACTCTACAATGAGCAGTTCTTC
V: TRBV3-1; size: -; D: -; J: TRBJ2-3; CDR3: CASSQGQGLQYF; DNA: TGTGCCAGCAGCCAAGGTCAGGGGTTGCAGTATTTT
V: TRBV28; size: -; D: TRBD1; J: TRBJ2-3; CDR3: CASSYAGTGGTQYF; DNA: TGTGCCAGCAGCTACGCCGGGACAGGTGGGACGCAGTATTTT
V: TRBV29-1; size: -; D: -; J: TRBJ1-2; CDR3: CSVEGRPGYTF; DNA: TGCAGCGTTGAAGGCAGACCTGGCTACACCTTC
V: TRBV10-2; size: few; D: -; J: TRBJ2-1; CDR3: CASSPTSPSEQFF; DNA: TGCGCCAGCAGTCCAACTAGTCCCAGTGAGCAGTTCTTC
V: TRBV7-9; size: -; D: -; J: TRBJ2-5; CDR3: CASSSTRGDETQYF; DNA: TGTGCCAGCAGCTCGACGAGGGGCGACGAGACCCAGTACTTC
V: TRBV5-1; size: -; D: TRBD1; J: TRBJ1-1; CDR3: CASSLRQGARNTEAFF; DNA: TGCGCCAGCAGCTTGCGGCAGGGGGCACGGAACACTGAAGCTTTCTTT
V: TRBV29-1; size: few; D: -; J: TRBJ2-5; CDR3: CSVQHRLYQETQYF; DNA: TGCAGCGTTCAACATAGGTTGTACCAAGAGACCCAGTACTTC
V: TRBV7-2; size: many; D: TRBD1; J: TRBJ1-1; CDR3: CASSVDRGRTEAFF; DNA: TGTGCCAGCAGCGTAGACAGGGGGCGGACTGAAGCTTTCTTT
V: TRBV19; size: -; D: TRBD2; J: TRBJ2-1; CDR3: CASTWTSGASYNEQFF; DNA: TGTGCCAGTACCTGGACTAGCGGGGCCTCCTACAATGAGCAGTTCTTC
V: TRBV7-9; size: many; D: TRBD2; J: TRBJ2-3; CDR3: CASSGRGTSGDTQYF; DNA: TGTGCCAGCAGCGGGCGCGGGACTAGCGGAGATACGCAGTATTTT
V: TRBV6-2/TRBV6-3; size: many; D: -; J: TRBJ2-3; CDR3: CASSYISTQYF; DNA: TGTGCCAGCAGTTACATCTCAACGCAGTATTTT
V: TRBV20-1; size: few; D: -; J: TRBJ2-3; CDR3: CSAAQGSDTQYF; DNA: TGCAGTGCGGCTCAGGGATCTGATACGCAGTATTTT
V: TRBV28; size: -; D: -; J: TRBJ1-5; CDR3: CASIRPLGGEQPQHF; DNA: TGTGCCAGCATACGCCCCCTAGGGGGAGAACAGCCCCAGCATTTT
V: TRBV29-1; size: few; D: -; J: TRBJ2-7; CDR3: CSVWWGAEQYF; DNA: TGCAGCGTGTGGTGGGGGGCCGAGCAGTACTTC
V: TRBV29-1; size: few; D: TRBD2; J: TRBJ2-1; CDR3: CSVDGGRAGDDEQFF; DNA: TGCAGCGTTGACGGCGGGAGGGCCGGAGACGATGAGCAGTTCTTC
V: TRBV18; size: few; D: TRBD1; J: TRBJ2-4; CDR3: CASSLAAGGKNIQYF; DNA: TGTGCCAGCTCCCTGGCGGCAGGGGGTAAAAACATTCAGTACTTC
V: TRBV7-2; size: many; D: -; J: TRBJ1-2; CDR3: CASSLALWGAGGYTF; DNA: TGTGCCAGCAGCTTAGCGCTCTGGGGGGCCGGCGGCTACACCTTC
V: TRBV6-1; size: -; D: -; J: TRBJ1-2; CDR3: CASSEATWTANYGYTF; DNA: TGTGCCAGCAGTGAAGCGACATGGACTGCTAACTATGGCTACACCTTC
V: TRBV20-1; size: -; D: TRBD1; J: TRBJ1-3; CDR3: CSARRQGAGNTIYF; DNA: TGCAGTGCTAGACGCCAGGGGGCCGGAAACACCATATATTTT
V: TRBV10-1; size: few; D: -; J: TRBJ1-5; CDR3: CASTLGDQPQHF; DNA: TGCGCCAGCACATTAGGTGATCAGCCCCAGCATTTT
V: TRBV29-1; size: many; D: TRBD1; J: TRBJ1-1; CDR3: CSVDRGPNTEAFF; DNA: TGCAGCGTTGATAGGGGGCCTAACACTGAAGCTTTCTTT
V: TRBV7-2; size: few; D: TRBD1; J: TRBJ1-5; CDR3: CASSLGQGLNQPQHF; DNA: TGTGCCAGCAGCTTAGGACAGGGATTAAATCAGCCCCAGCATTTT
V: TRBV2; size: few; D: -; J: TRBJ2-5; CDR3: CASKEGTGSETQYF; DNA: TGTGCCAGTAAGGAAGGGACCGGCAGCGAGACCCAGTACTTC
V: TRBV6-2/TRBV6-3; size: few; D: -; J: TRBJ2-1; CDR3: CASSYYAESGNEQFF; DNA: TGTGCCAGCAGTTACTACGCGGAATCGGGCAATGAGCAGTTCTTC
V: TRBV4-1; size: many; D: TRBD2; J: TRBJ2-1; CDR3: CASSQASGFYNEQFF; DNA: TGCGCCAGCAGCCAAGCTAGCGGTTTCTACAATGAGCAGTTCTTC
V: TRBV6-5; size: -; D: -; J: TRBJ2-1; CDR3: CASSSQAGYNEQFF; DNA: TGTGCCAGCAGTTCCCAGGCGGGTTACAATGAGCAGTTCTTC
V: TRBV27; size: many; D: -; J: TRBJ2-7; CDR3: CASSSPLLALDFYEQYF; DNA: TGTGCCAGCAGTTCACCCCTGCTCGCGTTAGATTTCTACGAGCAGTACTTC
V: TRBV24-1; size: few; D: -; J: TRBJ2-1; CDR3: CATSDLIEQFF; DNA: TGTGCCACCAGTGATTTGATTGAGCAGTTCTTC
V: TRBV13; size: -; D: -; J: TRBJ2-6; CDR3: CASSPTLTVSGANVLTF; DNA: TGTGCCAGCAGCCCGACACTGACAGTCTCTGGGGCCAACGTCCTGACTTTC
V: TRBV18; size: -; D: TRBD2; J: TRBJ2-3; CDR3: CASSPLGLAAVADTQYF; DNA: TGTGCCAGCTCACCGCTTGGACTAGCGGCCGTTGCAGATACGCAGTATTTT
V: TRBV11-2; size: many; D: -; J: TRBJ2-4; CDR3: CASSPRGPKNIQYF; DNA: TGTGCCAGCAGCCCCAGGGGCCCCAAAAACATTCAGTACTTC
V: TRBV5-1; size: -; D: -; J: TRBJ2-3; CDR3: CASSLRGTGTDTQYF; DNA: TGCGCCAGCAGCTTGCGGGGCACCGGCACAGATACGCAGTATTTT